This TCR beta chain was profiled in a study of T cell repertoires in cytomegalovirus infection. Turning to the study itself: Both CMV infection and a matching HLA type were indicated by public TCR beta signatures.

Study conclusions and caveats: Ex vivo responses were dominated by HLA-C-restricted CMV-specific TCR beta clonotypes.

This clonotype appeared a few times. The antigen is not known. CDR3 length equals 14 residues. Trimming stripped 7 bases from V and 4 bases from J, with 14 bases between. Germline CDR1 and CDR2: MDHEN and SYDVKM. TCRdb called the reads again in MiXCR, with one record for every CDR3 protein. In the table there are 150,000 to 200,000 distinct CDR3 sequences, 13% to 15% of which are singletons. The sample consisted of PBMCs. This TCR was sampled from a human donor in good health (CMV status not recorded). Some clones in this sample may be carry-over from other donors' samples. V gene TRBV28 combines with J gene TRBJ2-4; no definite D call. The CDR3 protein is CASTQAPGKNIQYF. As DNA, the CDR3 is TGTGCCAGCACCCAAGCCCCGGGTAAAAACATTCAGTACTTC. Full variable domain (outside the CDR3, taken from reference TRBV28 and TRBJ2-4): DVKVTQSSRYLVKRTGEKVFLECVQDMDHENMFWYRQDPGLGLRLIYFSYDVKMKEKGDIPEGYSVSREKKERFSLILESASTNQTSMYLCASTQAPGKNIQYFGAGTRLSVL.